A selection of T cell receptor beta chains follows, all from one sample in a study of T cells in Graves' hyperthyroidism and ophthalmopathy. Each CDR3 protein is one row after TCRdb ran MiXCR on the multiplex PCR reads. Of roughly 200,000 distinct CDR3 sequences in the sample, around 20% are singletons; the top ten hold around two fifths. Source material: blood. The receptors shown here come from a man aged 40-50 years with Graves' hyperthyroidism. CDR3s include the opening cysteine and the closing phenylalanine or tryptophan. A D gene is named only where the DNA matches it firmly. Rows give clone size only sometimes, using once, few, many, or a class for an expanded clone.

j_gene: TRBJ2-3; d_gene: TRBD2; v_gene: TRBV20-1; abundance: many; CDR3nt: TGCAGTGCTAGGGGTCCTTTTAGCGGGGGGGCCTTGACAGATACGCAGTATTTT; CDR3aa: CSARGPFSGGALTDTQYF
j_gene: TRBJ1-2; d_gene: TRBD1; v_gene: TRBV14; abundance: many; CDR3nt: TGTGCCAGCAGCTATACCCGGACAGGGAGTGGCTACACCTTC; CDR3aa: CASSYTRTGSGYTF
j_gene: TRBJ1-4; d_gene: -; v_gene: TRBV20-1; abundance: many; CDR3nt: TGCAGTGCTAGTTTCCCGGTGGGCAATGAAAAACTGTTTTTT; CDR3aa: CSASFPVGNEKLFF
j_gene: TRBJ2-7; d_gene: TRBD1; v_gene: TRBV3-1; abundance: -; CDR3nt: TGTGCCAGCAGCCAAGCAGGGGGCAGAGAATACGAGCAGTACTTC; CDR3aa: CASSQAGGREYEQYF
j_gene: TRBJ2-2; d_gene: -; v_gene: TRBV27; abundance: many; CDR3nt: TGTGCCAGCACCGGGGCCGAGGACGTGGGCACCGGGGAGCTGTTTTTT; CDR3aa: CASTGAEDVGTGELFF
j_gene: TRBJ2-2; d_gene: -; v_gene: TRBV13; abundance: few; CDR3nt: TGTGCCAGCAGTGTTAGTTTGGAGCTCACGAACACCGGGGAGCTGTTTTTT; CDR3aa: CASSVSLELTNTGELFF
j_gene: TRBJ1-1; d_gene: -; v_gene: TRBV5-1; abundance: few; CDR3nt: TGCGCCAGCAGCTCTTCACTCGGGGGGGAGATGAACACTGAAGCTTTCTTT; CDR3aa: CASSSSLGGEMNTEAFF
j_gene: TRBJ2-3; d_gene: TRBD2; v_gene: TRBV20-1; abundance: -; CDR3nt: TGCAGTGCTAGGGCCCCTTGGACTAGCGGGGGGATAGATACGCAGTATTTT; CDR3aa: CSARAPWTSGGIDTQYF
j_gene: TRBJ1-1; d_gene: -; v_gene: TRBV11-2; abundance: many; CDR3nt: TGTGCCAGCAGCGCCCAAGGGGGGGGAAGGACTGAAGCTTTCTTT; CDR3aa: CASSAQGGGRTEAFF
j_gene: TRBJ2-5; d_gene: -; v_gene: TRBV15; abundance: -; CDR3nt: TGTGCCACCAGCAGAAGGGGGGATTTAGAGACCCAGTACTTC; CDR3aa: CATSRRGDLETQYF
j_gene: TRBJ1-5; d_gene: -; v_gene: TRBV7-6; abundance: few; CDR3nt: TGTGCCAGCAGCTTAGGGACAGGCAATCAGCCCCAGCATTTT; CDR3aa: CASSLGTGNQPQHF
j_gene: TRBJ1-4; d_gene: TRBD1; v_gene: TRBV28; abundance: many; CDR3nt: TGTGCCAGCAGTCCGCAAGACAGGGGGCTATATGAAAAACTGTTTTTT; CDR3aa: CASSPQDRGLYEKLFF
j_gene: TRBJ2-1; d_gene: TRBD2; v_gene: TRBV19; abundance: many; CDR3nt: TGTGCCAGTAGTATGCTGGGGGGGGTCTACAATGAGCAGTTCTTC; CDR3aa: CASSMLGGVYNEQFF
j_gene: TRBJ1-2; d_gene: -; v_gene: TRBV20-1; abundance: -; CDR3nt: TGCAGTGCTAGAGCGGACTATGGCTACACCTTC; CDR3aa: CSARADYGYTF
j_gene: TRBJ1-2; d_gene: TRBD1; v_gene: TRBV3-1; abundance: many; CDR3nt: TGTGCCAGCAGCCAAGTTGACAGGGGGTCCGGCGGCTACACCTTC; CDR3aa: CASSQVDRGSGGYTF
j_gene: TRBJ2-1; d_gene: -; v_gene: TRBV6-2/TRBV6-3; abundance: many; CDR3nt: TGTGCCAGCAGTTACGGGACTCTCCTACGGAATGAGCAGTTCTTC; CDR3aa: CASSYGTLLRNEQFF
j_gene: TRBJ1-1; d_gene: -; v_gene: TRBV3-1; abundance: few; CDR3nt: TGTGCCAGCAGCCCTCTTATGAACACTGAAGCTTTCTTT; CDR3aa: CASSPLMNTEAFF
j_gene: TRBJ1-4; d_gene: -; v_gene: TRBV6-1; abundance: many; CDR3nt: TGTGCCAGCAGTGATCAGGCAACTAATGAAAAACTGTTTTTT; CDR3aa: CASSDQATNEKLFF
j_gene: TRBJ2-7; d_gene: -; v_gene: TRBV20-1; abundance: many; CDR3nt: TGCAGTGTAAGTGACATGAGCTCCTACGAGCAGTACTTC; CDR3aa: CSVSDMSSYEQYF
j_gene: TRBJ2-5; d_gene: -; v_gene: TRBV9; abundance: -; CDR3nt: TGTGCCAGCAGTGTGGACTACCTCCAAGAGACCCAGTACTTC; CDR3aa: CASSVDYLQETQYF
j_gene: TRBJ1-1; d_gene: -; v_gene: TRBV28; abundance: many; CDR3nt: TGTGCCAGCAGTTTATACCGCACTGAAGCTTTCTTT; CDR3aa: CASSLYRTEAFF
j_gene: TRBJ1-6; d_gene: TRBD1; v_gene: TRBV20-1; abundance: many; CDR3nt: TGCAGTGCTAGAGAGGGGACAGGGTATTCACCCCTCCACTTT; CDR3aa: CSAREGTGYSPLHF
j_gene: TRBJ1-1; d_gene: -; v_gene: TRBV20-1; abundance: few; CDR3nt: TGCAGTGCTAGAGATTCAGGGTTTTTAACTGAAGCTTTCTTT; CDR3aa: CSARDSGFLTEAFF
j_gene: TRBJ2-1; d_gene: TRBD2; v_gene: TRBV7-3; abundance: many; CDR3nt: TGTGCCAGCAGCGCGGGGGGCAATGAGCAGTTCTTC; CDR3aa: CASSAGGNEQFF
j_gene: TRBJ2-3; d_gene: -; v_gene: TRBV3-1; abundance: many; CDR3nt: TGTGCCAGCAGCCAATTCCCACGGACAGACACAGATACGCAGTATTTT; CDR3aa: CASSQFPRTDTDTQYF
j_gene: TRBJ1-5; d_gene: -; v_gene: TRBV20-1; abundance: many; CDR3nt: TGCAGTGCTAGAGATCTGGGAGGGGATCAGCCCCAGCATTTT; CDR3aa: CSARDLGGDQPQHF
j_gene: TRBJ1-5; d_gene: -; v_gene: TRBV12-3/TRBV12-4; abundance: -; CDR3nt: TGTGCCAGCAGTTTGGTTGGGTTTGCTTGGACCCAGCATTTT; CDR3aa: CASSLVGFAWTQHF
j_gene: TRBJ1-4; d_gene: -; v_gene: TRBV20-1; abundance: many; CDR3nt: TGCAGTGCTACCCAGGGGACTGGAGAAAAACTGTTTTTT; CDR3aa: CSATQGTGEKLFF
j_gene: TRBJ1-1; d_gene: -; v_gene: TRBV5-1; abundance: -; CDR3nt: TGCGCCAGCAGCTTTGCCTCTGGTTGGAGCACTGAAGCTTTCTTT; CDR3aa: CASSFASGWSTEAFF
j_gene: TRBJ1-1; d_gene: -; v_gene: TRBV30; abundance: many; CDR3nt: TGTGCCTGGAGTAACCCGCGTACTGAAGCTTTCTTT; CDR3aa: CAWSNPRTEAFF
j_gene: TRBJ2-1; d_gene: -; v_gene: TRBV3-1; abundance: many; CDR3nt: TGTGCCAGCAGCCAAGACCACTCCCTGGTTACGAAGCACAATGAGCAGTTCTTC; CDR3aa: CASSQDHSLVTKHNEQFF
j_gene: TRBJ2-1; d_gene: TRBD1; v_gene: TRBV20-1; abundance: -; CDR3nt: TGCAGTGCTAGACCAGACAGGGCCTCGAGCCCCTACAATGAGCAGTTCTTC; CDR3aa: CSARPDRASSPYNEQFF
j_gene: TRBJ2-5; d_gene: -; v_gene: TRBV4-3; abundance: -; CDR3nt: TGCGCCAGCAGCCAACAAGTACAGGGTGGGGAGACCCAGTACTTC; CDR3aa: CASSQQVQGGETQYF
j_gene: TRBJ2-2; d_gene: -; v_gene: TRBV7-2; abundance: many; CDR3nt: TGTGCCAGCAGCTTAGGGTTCGCCGGGGAGCTGTTTTTT; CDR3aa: CASSLGFAGELFF
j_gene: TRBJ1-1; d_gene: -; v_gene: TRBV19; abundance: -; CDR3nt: TGTGCCAGTAGTATTTCCGTAGGAGCTTTCTTT; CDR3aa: CASSISVGAFF
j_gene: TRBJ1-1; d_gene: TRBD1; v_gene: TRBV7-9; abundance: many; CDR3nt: TGTGCCAGCAGCTTAGCGGGACAGGGTGTCGCTTTCTTT; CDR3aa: CASSLAGQGVAFF
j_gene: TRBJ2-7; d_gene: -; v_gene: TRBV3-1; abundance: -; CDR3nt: TGTGCCAGCAGCCAAGGGTCGCGGGGGCGATACGAGCAGTACTTC; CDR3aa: CASSQGSRGRYEQYF
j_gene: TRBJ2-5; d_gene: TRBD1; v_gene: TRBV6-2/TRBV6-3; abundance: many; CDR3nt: TGTGCCAGCAGTAAGACAGGGGAAGTTACCCAGTACTTC; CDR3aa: CASSKTGEVTQYF
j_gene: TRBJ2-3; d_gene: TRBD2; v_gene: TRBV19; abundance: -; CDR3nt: TGTGCCAGTAGTACCAGGACTAGCGGGGGAGATACGCAGTATTTT; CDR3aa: CASSTRTSGGDTQYF
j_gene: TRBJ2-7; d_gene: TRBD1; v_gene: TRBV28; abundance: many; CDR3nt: TGTGCCAGCACCTATGGACAGGTTTCCTACGAGCAGTACTTC; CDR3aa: CASTYGQVSYEQYF
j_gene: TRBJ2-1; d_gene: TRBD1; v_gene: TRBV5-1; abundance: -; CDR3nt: TGCGCCAGCAGCCTCACGACAGGGACATACAATGAGCAGTTCTTC; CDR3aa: CASSLTTGTYNEQFF
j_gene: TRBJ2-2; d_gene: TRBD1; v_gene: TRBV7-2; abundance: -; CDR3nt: TGTGCCAGCAGCCAAAGGACAGGGGGCTACACCGGGGAGCTGTTTTTT; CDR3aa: CASSQRTGGYTGELFF